This T cell receptor (beta chain) is drawn from a study of control samples from healthy donors and cancer patients (TCRdb year 2020). Receptors were amplified or captured by the immunoSEQ multiplex PCR assay. TCRdb limited this immuneACCESS table to in-frame rearrangements with V and J called. A share of clones is missing; checked studies link under half to unresolved V genes, and the rest is unexplained. The sample table holds tens of thousands of clones, of which 90% to 95% were seen once. Of the sample, approximately 1.5% falls within the top ten clones. Trimming accounts for 0 bases at V and 8 bases at J, while the number of junction bases matched to no gene is 7. From its cysteine to its phenylalanine, the CDR3 spans 16 amino acids. The kept DNA is CDR3 alone, 48 bases in frame from the first base. CDR1 and CDR2, looked up from the germline V gene, are ENHRY and SYGVKD. Remarks on this clone: What antigen it recognizes has not been identified. No quality values exist for individual bases; no much larger clone is one base distant.

The sequence was collected from a woman under 40 in good health. The chain employs TRBV10-3 and TRBJ2-1; 10 central nucleotides agree with TRBD2. The sequencing sample was made of blood. For the CDR3, the sequence is CAISESKREGSDEQFF. The bases are TGTGCCATCAGTGAGTCTAAGCGGGAGGGATCGGATGAGCAGTTCTTC.